One and the same sample provided the 22 T cell receptor beta chains below, sequenced in a study of CD8 T cells in Susac syndrome. The RNA input was about 0.5 to 1 ug, and it was reverse transcribed with random hexamers. TCRdb itself ran the immunoSEQ multiplex PCR reads through MiXCR, one entry per CDR3 protein. Of 120,000 or so distinct CDR3 sequences in the sample, about 94% were seen once. Sequencing used CD4+ T cells from PBMCs. Every receptor here comes from a human donor with multiple sclerosis.

J is TRBJ1-2 and V is TRBV5-1; possibly TRBD1 for D (6 bases). Between the trimmed V and J ends, which lost 5 bases and 2 bases, there was a span of 13 bases. Germline V CDR1 and CDR2: SGHRS, YFSETQ. The CDR3 covers 14 residues. The CDR3 DNA sequence: TGCGCCAGCAGTCCTACAGGGCTCAACTATGGCTACACCTTC. Amino acid sequence: CASSPTGLNYGYTF.

A single count supports this clonotype. The CDR3 loop reads CASSYSLLAGEDTQYF. Here the CDR3 DNA reads TGTGCCAGCAGTTACTCCCTCCTCGCGGGAGAAGATACGCAGTATTTT. The chain joins TRBV6-2 or TRBV6-3 to TRBJ2-3; 7 bases fit TRBD2. This CDR3 has 16 residues. V dropped 0 bases and J dropped 5; count of bases not matched to a gene: 8. Germline loops: CDR1 MNHEY, CDR2 SVGEGT.

The chain employs TRBV30 and TRBJ1-1, with D perhaps TRBD1 (6 bases). Germline V gene data show CDR1 as GTSNPN and CDR2 as SVGIG (reference sequence). The CDR3 covers 15 residues. Trimming removed 5 bases from V and 0 bases from J, with 16 bases in between. CDR3 region: CAWWRGRRLNTEAFF. DNA for the CDR3: TGTGCCTGGTGGAGGGGGAGGAGATTGAACACTGAAGCTTTCTTT.

The V gene is TRBV11-2, the J gene TRBJ2-3; D call uncertain. CDR1 SGHAT and CDR2 FQNNGV come from the germline V gene. CDR3 length: 13 amino acids. The V gene lost 1 base and the J gene lost 4 bases, with 6 bases spanning the gap. CDR3 nucleotides: TGTGCCAGCAGCTTAGGGTTGTCAGATACGCAGTATTTT. Translated: CASSLGLSDTQYF.

This chain uses TRBV12-5 with TRBJ2-1; 10 bases agree with TRBD2. The V and J ends lost 1 base and 10 bases, in that order; junction bases with no gene match: 7. This CDR3 region has 15 residues. Germline V CDR1 and CDR2: LGHNT, FRNRAP. CDR3 sequence reads: CASGLASGRAREQFF. The DNA for the CDR3 is TGTGCTAGTGGTTTGGCAAGCGGGAGGGCCCGGGAGCAGTTCTTC.

This clonotype showed up just once. The chain has TRBV7-8 and TRBJ2-5; 7 bases map to TRBD1. The germline gives CDR1 SGHVS, CDR2 FQNEAQ. V gave up 1 base and J gave up 7 bases; unmatched junction bases: 12. CDR3 size: 16 residues. CDR3 in amino acids: CASSLEERTGRRTQYF. CDR3 nucleotide sequence: TGTGCCAGCAGCTTAGAGGAGCGGACAGGCCGCCGGACCCAGTACTTC.

The chain has TRBV25-1 and TRBJ1-5, with D perhaps TRBD1 (5 bases). The CDR3 runs 14 residues. V was shortened by 7 bases and J by 6 bases, with 16 bases between the two germline ends. The germline CDR1 and CDR2 sequences are MGHDK and SYGVNS. The CDR3 sequence is CASKGLGSSQPQHF. For the CDR3, the DNA is TGTGCCAGCAAGGGGCTAGGCAGTAGTCAGCCCCAGCATTTT.

The V call is TRBV11-2, the J call TRBJ2-3; 7 bases match TRBD2. Germline CDR1 SGHAT, CDR2 FQNNGV. The CDR3 runs to 15 residues. V lost 5 bases, J lost 0 bases, and 5 bases stayed unmatched. CDR3 amino acids: CASSTSGASTDTQYF. CDR3 nucleotides: TGTGCCAGCAGCACAAGCGGGGCAAGCACAGATACGCAGTATTTT.

The rearrangement joins TRBV20-1 to TRBJ2-1, with 7 bases fitting TRBD1. Unmatched junction bases numbered 11, after V lost 6 bases and J lost 6 bases. CDR1 DFQATT and CDR2 SNEGSKA come from the germline V gene (reference sequence). The CDR3 extends over 14 amino acids. This chain's CDR3 is CSALGQTVGNEQFF. The CDR3 DNA reads TGCAGTGCCCTGGGACAGACGGTAGGCAATGAGCAGTTCTTC.

The CDR3 spells CASSQIQTVTGYTEAFF. CDR3 in DNA: TGCGCCAGCAGCCAAATTCAGACAGTAACGGGGTACACTGAAGCTTTCTTT. The J gene is TRBJ1-1, the V gene TRBV4-1; a weak D match, TRBD1 (5 bases). The CDR3 is 17 amino acids. CDR1 and CDR2 (germline): MGHRA, YSYEKL. V dropped 2 bases and J dropped 3 bases, with 19 bases sitting between them.

The chain is built from TRBV30 and TRBJ1-2; D is unclear. Germline lookup yields CDR1 GTSNPN and CDR2 SVGIG (reference sequence). The V and J ends lost 2 bases and 6 bases respectively, with 7 bases between them. CDR3 length equals 11 residues. CDR3 in DNA: TGTGCCTGGAGTTTCCTTAATGGCTACACCTTC. It is translated as CAWSFLNGYTF.

V usage is TRBV3-1 and J usage is TRBJ2-3; 8 positions match TRBD2. CDR1 is LGHDT and CDR2 is YNNKEL in the germline V gene (reference sequence). The CDR3 has 16 amino acids. V trimming: 4 bases; J trimming: 2 bases; junction bases outside the gene matches: 8. The CDR3 nucleotides read TGTGCCAGCAGCCTTCGGGGACTAGGATTCACAGATACGCAGTATTTT. Residues: CASSLRGLGFTDTQYF.

This chain connects TRBV6-5 to TRBJ2-1; TRBD2 matches at 12 bases. This CDR3 contains 15 residues. The ends lost 6 bases at V and 7 bases at J; junction bases unmatched: 7. CDR1 MNHEY and CDR2 SVGAGI come from the germline V gene. CDR3 coding DNA: TGTGCCAGCAGGTCCGGACTAGCGGGACGGAATGAGCAGTTCTTC. Its translation: CASRSGLAGRNEQFF.

This clonotype occurred a few times. The chain has TRBV12-3 or TRBV12-4 and TRBJ2-3; D gene ambiguous. The CDR3 length is 15 residues. The V and J ends lost 1 base and 6 bases respectively, with 14 bases between them. The CDR3 loop reads CASSLGASLSDTQYF. CDR3 nucleotides: TGTGCCAGCAGTTTAGGAGCCTCTTTATCGGATACGCAGTATTTT.

This chain connects TRBV11-2 to TRBJ1-2; D possibly corresponds to TRBD1 (5 bases). Trimming shortened V by 3 bases and J by 2 bases, and 13 bases separated the two germline ends. This CDR3 region has 15 residues. CDR1 and CDR2 from the germline V gene are SGHAT and FQNNGV. The CDR3 region is CASSLERDGNYGYTF. The CDR3 coding sequence is TGTGCCAGCAGCTTGGAACGGGACGGAAACTATGGCTACACCTTC.

The gene calls are TRBV7-9 and TRBJ1-2; D gene uncertain. The CDR3 has 14 amino acids. CDR1 and CDR2 (germline): SEHNR, FQNEAQ (reference sequence). V was pared by 1 base and J by 7 bases, with 13 bases between. CDR3 protein: CASSLEGNPAGYTF. The CDR3 bases are TGTGCCAGCAGCTTAGAAGGGAACCCCGCTGGCTACACCTTC.

V and J are TRBV6-5 and TRBJ1-5; 8 bases align to TRBD1. V shed 2 bases and J 5 bases; nucleotides not matched to a gene: 8. The CDR3 has 16 amino acids. Germline V CDR1 and CDR2: MNHEY, SVGAGI. CDR3 bases: TGTGCCAGCAGTTACGCAGAAACAGGGGGACATCAGCCCCAGCATTTT. Translation: CASSYAETGGHQPQHF.

The V gene is TRBV2, the J gene TRBJ1-2; a possible D gene is TRBD1 (5 bases). V was trimmed by 4 bases and J by 8 bases, leaving 8 bases between them. This CDR3 is built from 11 residues. The germline V gene has CDR1 SNHLY and CDR2 FYNNEI. The CDR3 sequence: CASSAWGGYTF. The CDR3 bases are TGTGCCAGCAGTGCCTGGGGCGGCTACACCTTC.

The CDR3 loop reads CACKSVLSGNTIYF. Written as DNA, the CDR3 is TGTGCCTGCAAAAGTGTACTCTCTGGAAACACCATATATTTT. The V gene is TRBV6-5, the J gene TRBJ1-3; D is ambiguous. Between the trimmed V and J ends, which lost 11 bases and 0 bases, there was a span of 14 bases. This CDR3 has 14 amino acids. The germline CDR1 and CDR2 sequences are MNHEY and SVGAGI.

This clonotype was picked up one time. The chain carries TRBV13 and TRBJ1-1; tentatively, D is TRBD1 (5 bases). The CDR3 has 14 amino acids. Looked up from germline, CDR1 is PRHDT and CDR2 is FYEKMQ (reference sequence). The ends were cut back, 5 bases at V and 6 bases at J, with 16 bases in the middle. The CDR3 sequence is CASSPRTPLSEAFF. CDR3 sequence (DNA): TGTGCCAGCAGCCCCCGGACACCACTGTCTGAAGCTTTCTTT. Variable domain in full (rest from reference TRBV13 and TRBJ1-1): AAGVIQSPRHLIKEKRETATLKCYPIPRHDTVYWYQQGPGQDPQFLISFYEKMQSDKGSIPDRFSAQQFSDYHSELNMSSLELGDSALYFCASSPRTPLSEAFFGQGTRLTVV.

The rearrangement uses TRBV25-1 and TRBJ2-7; TRBD1 or TRBD2 may be the D gene (5 bases each). Per the germline V gene, CDR1 is MGHDK and CDR2 is SYGVNS. The V end was cut by 3 bases, the J end by 3 bases, with 6 bases between. The CDR3 spans 12 residues. CDR3 sequence: CASSERGYEQYF. In nucleotides, the CDR3 is TGTGCCAGCAGTGAGAGGGGCTACGAGCAGTACTTC.

V usage is TRBV30 and J usage is TRBJ2-1; D gene ambiguous. Trimming removed 0 bases at V and 8 bases at J, with 5 bases between. Germline V gene sequence: CDR1 GTSNPN, CDR2 SVGIG (reference sequence). The CDR3 covers 11 residues. CDR3: CAWSVLDEQFF. CDR3 bases: TGTGCCTGGAGTGTACTCGATGAGCAGTTCTTC.